This section outlines one T cell receptor beta chain sequence together with its context. What it binds is unknown. Tagging with unique molecular identifiers was a feature of the TCR beta cDNA libraries. TCRdb ran MiXCR on the PCR reads and lists one entry per CDR3 protein. This sample has more than 450,000 distinct CDR3 sequences; roughly 34% occur once, and the top ten carry around 6.1%. Germline V gives CDR1 DFQATT, CDR2 SNEGSKA (reference sequence). V lost 5 bases to trimming and J lost 5 bases; unmatched junction nucleotides: 10. This CDR3 is built from 15 residues. This sample was taken from a study of post-analysis software for immune sequencing data. Study as a whole: Both relapsing-remitting and secondary progressive multiple sclerosis featured among the disease courses, as did progressive-relapsing multiple sclerosis.

Study outcomes and limitations: There was significantly lower normalized Chao1 diversity in multiple sclerosis patients than in controls. Among about 5 TRBV segments more frequent in patients than controls were TRBV5-6, TRBV5-1 and TRBV20-1.

The TCR comes from a girl aged 2-17 years with multiple sclerosis. The sample taken for sequencing was blood. J is TRBJ2-3 and V is TRBV20-1; 10 positions match TRBD2. CDR3 sequence (DNA): TGCAGTGCTCGTATCAGCGGGGGGGTCATAGATACGCAGTATTTT. Its translation is CSARISGGVIDTQYF.